The entry that follows covers one T cell receptor beta chain sequence. Its specificity is unknown. TCRdb's table, derived via immunoSEQ multiplex PCR, lists solely in-frame clones and lacks some. This repertoire shows about 21,000 clones, over 70% found once; its top ten account for approximately 21%. These data come from a study of PD-1 blockade in classical Hodgkin lymphoma. Study-level points and caveats: What caused the repertoire differences, perhaps disease activity or prior therapy, remains undefined.

The CDR3 sequence is 15 residues long. Germline V gives CDR1 MNHEY, CDR2 SMNVEV (reference sequence). The J segment lost 7 bases and the V segment lost 0 bases, leaving 6 bases of the junction unmatched. The sample's time point: cycle 4 day 1 (C4D1), after more than five weeks of nivolumab. Patients all relapsed after autologous stem cell transplantation, and there was variation in brentuximab vedotin exposure. The rearrangement uses TRBV27 and TRBJ1-5; TRBD1 aligns across 7 bases. The origin of this receptor is a human donor with classical Hodgkin lymphoma. This specimen consisted of peripheral blood mononuclear cells (PBMCs), obtained before the fourth cycle of nivolumab. CDR3 sequence: CASSLSWAGGQPQHF. The CDR3 DNA reads TGTGCCAGCAGTTTATCGTGGGCAGGGGGGCAGCCCCAGCATTTT.